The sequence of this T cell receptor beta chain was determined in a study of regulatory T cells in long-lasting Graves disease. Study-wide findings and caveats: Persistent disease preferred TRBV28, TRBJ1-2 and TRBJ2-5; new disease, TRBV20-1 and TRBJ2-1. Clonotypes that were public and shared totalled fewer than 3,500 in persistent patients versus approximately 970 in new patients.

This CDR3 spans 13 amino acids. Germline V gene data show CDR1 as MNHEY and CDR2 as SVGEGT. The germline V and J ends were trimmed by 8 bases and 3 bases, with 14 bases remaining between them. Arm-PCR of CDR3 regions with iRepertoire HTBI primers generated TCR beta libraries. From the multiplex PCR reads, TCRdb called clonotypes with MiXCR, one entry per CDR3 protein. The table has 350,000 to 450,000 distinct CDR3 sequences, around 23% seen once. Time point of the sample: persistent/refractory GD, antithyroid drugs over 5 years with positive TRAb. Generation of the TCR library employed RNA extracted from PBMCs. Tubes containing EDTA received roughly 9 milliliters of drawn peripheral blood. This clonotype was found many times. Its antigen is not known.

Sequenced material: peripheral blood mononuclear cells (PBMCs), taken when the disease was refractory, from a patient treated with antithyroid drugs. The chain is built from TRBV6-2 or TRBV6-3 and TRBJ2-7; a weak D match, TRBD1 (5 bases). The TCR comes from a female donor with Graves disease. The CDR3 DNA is TGTGCCAGCGTTCAGGGTCAGCTCTACGAGCAGTACTTC. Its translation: CASVQGQLYEQYF.